One T cell receptor beta chain is described in this entry. As yet, its antigen is unknown. Those patients who had chemo-refractory metastatic non-small-cell lung cancer were given focal radiation along with CTLA-4 blockade through ipilimumab. The sample belongs to a study of radiotherapy plus CTLA-4 blockade in lung cancer. Study in general: Objective responses were documented in around a sixth of patients, with disease control in just over 30%.

The method was immunoSEQ multiplex PCR; TCRdb's version includes in-frame clones alone and lacks a portion of them. Counted here are 78,000 or so clones, about 88% occurring once; the ten biggest clones make up over 0.75%. Germline V gene sequence: CDR1 SQVTM, CDR2 ANQGSEA. The length of the CDR3 is 14 residues. V lost 0 bases to trimming and J lost 8 bases; unmatched junction nucleotides: 8. Whole-study results and caveats: It was early blood T cell clone dynamics, with interferon-beta, that reportedly best predicted response. Once radiotherapy plus ipilimumab had been given, TCR clones derived from tumor expanded in blood.

This chain uses TRBV29-1 with TRBJ1-2; 8 nucleotides match TRBD1. This sample comprised peripheral blood, obtained from a patient treated with radiotherapy plus ipilimumab. This TCR was recovered from a human donor with non-small cell lung cancer who had stable disease on radiotherapy plus ipilimumab. The CDR3 DNA reads as TGCAGCGTTGAAGATTCTCAGGGGGCGAGAGGCTACACCTTC. Amino acids: CSVEDSQGARGYTF.